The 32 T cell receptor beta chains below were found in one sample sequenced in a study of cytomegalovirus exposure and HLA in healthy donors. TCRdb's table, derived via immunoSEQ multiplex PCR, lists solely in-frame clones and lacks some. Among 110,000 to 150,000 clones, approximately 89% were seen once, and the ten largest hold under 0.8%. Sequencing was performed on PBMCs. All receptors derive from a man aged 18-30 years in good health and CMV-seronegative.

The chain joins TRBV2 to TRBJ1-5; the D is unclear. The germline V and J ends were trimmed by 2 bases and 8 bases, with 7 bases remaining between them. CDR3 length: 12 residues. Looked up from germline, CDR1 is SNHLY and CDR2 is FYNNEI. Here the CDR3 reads CASSERREPQHF. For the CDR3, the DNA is TGTGCCAGCAGTGAAAGACGGGAGCCCCAGCATTTT.

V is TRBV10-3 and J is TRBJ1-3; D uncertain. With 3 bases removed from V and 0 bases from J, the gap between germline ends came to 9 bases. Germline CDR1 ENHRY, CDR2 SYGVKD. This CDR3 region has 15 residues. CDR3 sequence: CAISDHNDSGNTIYF. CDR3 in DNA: TGTGCCATCAGTGACCACAATGACTCTGGAAACACCATATATTTT.

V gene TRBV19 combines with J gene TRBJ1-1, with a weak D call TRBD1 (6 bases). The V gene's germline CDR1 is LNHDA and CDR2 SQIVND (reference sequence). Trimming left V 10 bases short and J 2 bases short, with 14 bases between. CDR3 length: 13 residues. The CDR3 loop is CATQQGTNTEAFF. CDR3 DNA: TGTGCCACCCAACAGGGCACCAACACTGAAGCTTTCTTT.

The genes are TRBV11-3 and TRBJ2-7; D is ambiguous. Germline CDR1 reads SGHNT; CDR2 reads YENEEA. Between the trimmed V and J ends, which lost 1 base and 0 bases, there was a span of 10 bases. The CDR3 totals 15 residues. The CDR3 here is CASSLGLWSSYEQYV. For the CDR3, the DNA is TGTGCCAGCAGCTTAGGGCTCTGGAGCTCCTACGAGCAGTACGTC.

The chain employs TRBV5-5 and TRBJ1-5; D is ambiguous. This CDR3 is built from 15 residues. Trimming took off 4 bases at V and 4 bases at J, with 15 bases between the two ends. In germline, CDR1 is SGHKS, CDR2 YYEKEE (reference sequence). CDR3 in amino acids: CASSVGTGMNQPQHF. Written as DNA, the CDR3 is TGTGCCAGCAGCGTTGGCACGGGGATGAATCAGCCCCAGCATTTT.

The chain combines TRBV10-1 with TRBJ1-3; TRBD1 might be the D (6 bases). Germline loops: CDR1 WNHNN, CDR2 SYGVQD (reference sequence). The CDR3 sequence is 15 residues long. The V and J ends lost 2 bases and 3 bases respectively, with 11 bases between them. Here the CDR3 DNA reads TGCGCCAGCAGTGAGCACCCCAGGGGTGGAAACACCATATATTTT. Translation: CASSEHPRGGNTIYF.

The CDR3 is CASSVGLESPGDYGYTF. The DNA of the CDR3 is TGTGCCAGCAGCGTAGGCCTCGAGAGCCCTGGAGACTATGGCTACACCTTC. The chain recombines TRBV9 with TRBJ1-2; D is uncertain. The ends were cut back, 0 bases at V and 3 bases at J, with 18 bases in the middle. The CDR3 sequence is 17 residues long. The V gene's germline CDR1 is SGDLS and CDR2 YYNGEE.

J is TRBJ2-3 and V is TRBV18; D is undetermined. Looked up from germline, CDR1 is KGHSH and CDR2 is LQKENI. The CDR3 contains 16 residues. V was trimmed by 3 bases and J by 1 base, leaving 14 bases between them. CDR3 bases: TGTGCCAGCTCACCGGGCAGAGCCTCGGGCACAGATACGCAGTATTTT. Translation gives CASSPGRASGTDTQYF.

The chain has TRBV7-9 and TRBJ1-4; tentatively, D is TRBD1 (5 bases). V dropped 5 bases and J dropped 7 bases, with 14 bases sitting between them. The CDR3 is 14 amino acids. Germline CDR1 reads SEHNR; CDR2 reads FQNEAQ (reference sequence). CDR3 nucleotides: TGTGCCAGCAGCCCGGAAGGGGATGGTGAAAAACTGTTTTTT. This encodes CASSPEGDGEKLFF.

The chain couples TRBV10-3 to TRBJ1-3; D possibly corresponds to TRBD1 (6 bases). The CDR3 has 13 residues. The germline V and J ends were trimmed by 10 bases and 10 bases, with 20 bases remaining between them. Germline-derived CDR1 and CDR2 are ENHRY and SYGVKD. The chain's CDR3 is CATRDTVGGTIYF. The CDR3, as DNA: TGTGCCACCAGGGACACGGTGGGGGGGACCATATATTTT.

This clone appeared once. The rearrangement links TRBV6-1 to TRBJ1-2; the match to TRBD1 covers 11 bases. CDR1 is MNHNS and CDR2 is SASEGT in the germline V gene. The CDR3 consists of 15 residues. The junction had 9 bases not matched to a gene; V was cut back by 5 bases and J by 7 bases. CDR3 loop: CASSHRTGGQGGYTF. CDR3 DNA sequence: TGTGCCAGCAGTCACCGGACAGGGGGCCAGGGTGGCTACACCTTC.

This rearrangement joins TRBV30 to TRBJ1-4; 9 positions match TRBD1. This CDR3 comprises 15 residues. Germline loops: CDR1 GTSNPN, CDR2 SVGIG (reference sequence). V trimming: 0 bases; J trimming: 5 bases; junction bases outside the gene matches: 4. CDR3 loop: CAWSVGGTGNEKLFF. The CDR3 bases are TGTGCCTGGAGTGTAGGCGGGACAGGGAATGAAAAACTGTTTTTT.

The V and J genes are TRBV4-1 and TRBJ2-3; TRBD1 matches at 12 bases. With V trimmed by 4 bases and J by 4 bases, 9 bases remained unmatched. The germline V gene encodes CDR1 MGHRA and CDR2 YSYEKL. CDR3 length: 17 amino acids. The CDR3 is CASSPQSGQGAPDTQYF. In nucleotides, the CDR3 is TGCGCCAGCAGCCCACAGTCGGGACAGGGGGCCCCAGATACGCAGTATTTT.

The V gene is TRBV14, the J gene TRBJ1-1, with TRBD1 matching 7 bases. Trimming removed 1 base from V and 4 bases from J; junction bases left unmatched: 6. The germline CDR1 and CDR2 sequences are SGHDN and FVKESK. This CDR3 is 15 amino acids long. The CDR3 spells CASSQGQGRRTEAFF. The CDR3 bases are TGTGCCAGCAGCCAAGGACAGGGACGGCGCACTGAAGCTTTCTTT.

CDR3: CASIPRRTGSGSGNTIYF. The CDR3, as DNA: TGTGCCAGTATTCCCCGGCGGACAGGGAGCGGCTCTGGAAACACCATATATTTT. The V call is TRBV19, the J call TRBJ1-3; 8 nucleotides line up with TRBD1. Per germline, CDR1 LNHDA and CDR2 SQIVND (reference sequence). The CDR3 is 18 amino acids. V gave up 7 bases and J gave up 0 bases; unmatched junction bases: 14.

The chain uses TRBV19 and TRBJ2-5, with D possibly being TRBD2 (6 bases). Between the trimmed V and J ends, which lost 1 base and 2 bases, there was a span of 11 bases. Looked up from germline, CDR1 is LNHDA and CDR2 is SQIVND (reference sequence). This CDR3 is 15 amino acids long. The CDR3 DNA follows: TGTGCCAGTAGTATAGGTCTAGCGACTCAAGAGACCCAGTACTTC. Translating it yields CASSIGLATQETQYF.

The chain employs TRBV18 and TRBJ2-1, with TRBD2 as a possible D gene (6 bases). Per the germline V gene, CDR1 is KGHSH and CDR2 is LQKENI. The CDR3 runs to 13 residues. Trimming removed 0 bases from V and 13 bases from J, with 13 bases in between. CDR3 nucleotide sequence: TGTGCCAGCTCACCACCTCCCGGGGAGGAACAGTTCTTC. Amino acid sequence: CASSPPPGEEQFF.

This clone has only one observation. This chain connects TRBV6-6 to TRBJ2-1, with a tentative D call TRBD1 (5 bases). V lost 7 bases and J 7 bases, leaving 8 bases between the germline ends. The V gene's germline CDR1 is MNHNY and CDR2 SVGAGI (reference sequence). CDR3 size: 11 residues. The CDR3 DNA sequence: TGTGCCAGCACCCAGGGTAATGAGCAGTTCTTC. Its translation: CASTQGNEQFF.

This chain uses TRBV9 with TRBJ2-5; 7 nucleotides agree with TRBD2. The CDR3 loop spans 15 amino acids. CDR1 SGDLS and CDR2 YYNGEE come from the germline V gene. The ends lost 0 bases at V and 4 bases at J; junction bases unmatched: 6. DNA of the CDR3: TGTGCCAGCAGCGTAGGACTAGCAGGAGGAGAGACCCAGTACTTC. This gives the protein CASSVGLAGGETQYF.

The CDR3 loop is CAWSAQGNTEAFF. The CDR3, as DNA: TGTGCCTGGAGTGCCCAGGGGAACACTGAAGCTTTCTTT. V usage is TRBV30 and J usage is TRBJ1-1, with a possible D match to TRBD1 (5 bases). Germline V CDR1 and CDR2: GTSNPN, SVGIG (reference sequence). Trimming shortened V by 1 base and J by 1 base, and 7 bases separated the two germline ends. The CDR3 spans 13 residues. Filled out from reference TRBV30 and TRBJ1-1, the complete variable domain reads SQTIHQWPATLVQPVGSPLSLECTVEGTSNPNLYWYRQAAGRGLQLLFYSVGIGQISSEVPQNLSASRPQDRQFILSSKKLLLSDSGFYLCAWSAQGNTEAFFGQGTRLTVV.

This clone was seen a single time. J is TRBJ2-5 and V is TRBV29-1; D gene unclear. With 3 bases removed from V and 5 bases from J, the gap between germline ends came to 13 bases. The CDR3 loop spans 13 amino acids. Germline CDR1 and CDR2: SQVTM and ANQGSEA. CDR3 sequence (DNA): TGCAGCGTTGATCGTCGCTCGGGTGAGACCCAGTACTTC. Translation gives CSVDRRSGETQYF.

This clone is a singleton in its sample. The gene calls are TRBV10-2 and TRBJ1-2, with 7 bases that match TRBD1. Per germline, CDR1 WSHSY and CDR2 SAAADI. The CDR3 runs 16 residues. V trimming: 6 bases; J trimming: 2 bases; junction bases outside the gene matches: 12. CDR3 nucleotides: TGCGCCAGCAGGCCCGGACAGGCCCCTGTCAACTATGGCTACACCTTC. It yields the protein CASRPGQAPVNYGYTF.

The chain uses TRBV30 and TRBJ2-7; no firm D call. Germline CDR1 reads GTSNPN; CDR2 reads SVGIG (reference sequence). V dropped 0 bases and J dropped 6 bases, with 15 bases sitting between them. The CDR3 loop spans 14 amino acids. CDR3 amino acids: CAWSVSAGVGEQYF. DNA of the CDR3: TGTGCCTGGAGTGTTTCGGCAGGTGTGGGCGAGCAGTACTTC.

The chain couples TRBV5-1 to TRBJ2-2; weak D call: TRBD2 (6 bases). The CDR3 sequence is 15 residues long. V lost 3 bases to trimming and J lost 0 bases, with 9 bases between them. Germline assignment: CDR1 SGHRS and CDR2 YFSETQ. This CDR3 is CASSWGLPNTGELFF. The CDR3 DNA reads TGCGCCAGCAGCTGGGGACTCCCGAACACCGGGGAGCTGTTTTTT. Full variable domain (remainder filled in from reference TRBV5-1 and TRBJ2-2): KAGVTQTPRYLIKTRGQQVTLSCSPISGHRSVSWYQQTPGQGLQFLFEYFSETQRNKGNFPGRFSGRQFSNSRSEMNVSTLELGDSALYLCASSWGLPNTGELFFGEGSRLTVL.

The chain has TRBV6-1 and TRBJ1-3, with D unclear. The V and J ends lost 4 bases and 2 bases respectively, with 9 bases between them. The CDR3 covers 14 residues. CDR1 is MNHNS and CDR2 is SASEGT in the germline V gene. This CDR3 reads CASSGAAAGNTIYF. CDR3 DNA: TGTGCCAGCAGTGGGGCCGCAGCTGGAAACACCATATATTTT.

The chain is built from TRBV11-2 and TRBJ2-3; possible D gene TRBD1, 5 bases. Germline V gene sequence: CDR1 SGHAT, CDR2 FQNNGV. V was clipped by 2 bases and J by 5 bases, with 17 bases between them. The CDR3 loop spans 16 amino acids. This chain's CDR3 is CASSLFGAGMIDTQYF. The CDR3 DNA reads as TGTGCCAGCAGCTTATTTGGGGCAGGGATGATAGATACGCAGTATTTT.

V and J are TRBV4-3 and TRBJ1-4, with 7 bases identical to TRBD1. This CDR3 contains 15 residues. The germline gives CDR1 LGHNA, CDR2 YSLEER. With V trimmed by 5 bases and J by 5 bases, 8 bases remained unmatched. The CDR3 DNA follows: TGCGCCAGCAGCTCGGGACAGCGCACAAATGAAAAACTGTTTTTT. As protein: CASSSGQRTNEKLFF.

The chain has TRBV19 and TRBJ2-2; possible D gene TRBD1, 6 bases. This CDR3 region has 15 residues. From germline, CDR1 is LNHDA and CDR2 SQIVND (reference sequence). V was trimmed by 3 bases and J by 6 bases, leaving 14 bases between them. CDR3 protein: CASSISGTRAGELFF. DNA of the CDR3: TGTGCCAGTAGTATTTCGGGGACACGGGCCGGGGAGCTGTTTTTT.

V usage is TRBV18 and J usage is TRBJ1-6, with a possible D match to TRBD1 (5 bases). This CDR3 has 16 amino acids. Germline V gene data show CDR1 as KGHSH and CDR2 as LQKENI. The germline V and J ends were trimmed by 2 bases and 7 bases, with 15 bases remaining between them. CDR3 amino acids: CASSPTPQVLNSPLHF. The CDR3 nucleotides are TGTGCCAGCTCACCAACTCCACAGGTGCTGAATTCACCCCTCCACTTT.

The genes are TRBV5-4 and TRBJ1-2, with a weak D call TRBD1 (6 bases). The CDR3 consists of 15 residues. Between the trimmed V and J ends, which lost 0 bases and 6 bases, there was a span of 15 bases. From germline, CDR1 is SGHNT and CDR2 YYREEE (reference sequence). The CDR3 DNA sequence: TGTGCCAGCAGCTTGGCACCCTCCCACAGGGATGGCTACACCTTC. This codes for CASSLAPSHRDGYTF.

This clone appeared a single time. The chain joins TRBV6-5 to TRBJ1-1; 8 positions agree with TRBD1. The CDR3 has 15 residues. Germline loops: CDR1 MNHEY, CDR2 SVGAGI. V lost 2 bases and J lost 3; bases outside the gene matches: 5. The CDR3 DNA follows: TGTGCCAGCAGTTACATAGACAGGGGATACACTGAAGCTTTCTTT. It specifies CASSYIDRGYTEAFF.

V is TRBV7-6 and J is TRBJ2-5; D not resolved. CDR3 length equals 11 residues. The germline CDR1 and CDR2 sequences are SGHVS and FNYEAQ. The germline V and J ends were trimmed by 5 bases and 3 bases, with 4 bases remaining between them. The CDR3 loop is CASSREETQYF. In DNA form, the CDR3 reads TGTGCCAGCAGCCGAGAAGAGACCCAGTACTTC.